A single sample is the source of the 2 T cell receptor beta chains below, sequenced in a study of blood T cells in healthy people across ages. A J-beta primer mix and a sample-barcoded 5' primer were used in a second PCR of about 6 to 12 cycles. From the 5' RACE reads, TCRdb called clonotypes with MiXCR, one entry per CDR3 protein. The data contain under 800,000 distinct CDR3 sequences, roughly 43% of them singletons. Source material: blood. The receptors derive from an older woman in good health.

In the case of this clonotype: One end of the junction varies from germline; a read error may be responsible. J is TRBJ1-1 and V is TRBV4-1, with D hard to call. The germline V gene encodes CDR1 MGHRA and CDR2 YSYEKL. The CDR3 runs to 16 residues. This chain's CDR3 is CASSQDKWPQNTEAFF. DNA for the CDR3: TGCGCCAGCAGCCAAGATAAGTGGCCACAGAACACTGAGGCTTTCTTT.

This chain connects TRBV27 to TRBJ2-6; no clear D. V gave up 6 bases and J gave up 0 bases, with 12 bases separating them. CDR3 length: 16 residues. Germline CDR1 MNHEY, CDR2 SMNVEV (reference sequence). The CDR3 loop is CASSPNMISGANVLTF. The CDR3 DNA reads TGTGCCAGCAGCCCAAACATGATCTCTGGGGCCAACGTCCTGACTTTC.